This TCR beta chain was found in a study of T cell responses to AZD1222 COVID-19 vaccine (dated by TCRdb to about 2021). In the study overall: Because spike-specific TCR depth and breadth did not differ between the two schedules, AZD1222 recipients who got a second dose at roughly 4 weeks were pooled with those who got a second dose at roughly 12 weeks. Trial participants were enrolled by age into subgroups of 18-55, 56-69 and 70-plus years, and approximately 150, 30 and 60 TCR-sequenced participants, respectively, were included in these subgroups. A total of about 250 trial participants underwent TCR sequencing, of whom about 210 had received two doses of AZD1222 and about 25 had received two doses of the MenACWY control vaccine.

The time point tag for this specimen amounts to: baseline before first vaccination. Samples from vaccinated people were obtained from the UK trials COV001 and COV002, which included a single-blind randomized controlled phase 2/3 trial of AZD1222 (ChAdOx1 nCoV-19) in healthy adults. Trial participant PBMC samples were collected at day 0 and day 28 after the second dose for TCRbeta chain sequencing. Sequences SGHRS (CDR1) and YFSETQ (CDR2) are obtained from the germline V gene. From the cysteine up to the phenylalanine, the CDR3 has a length of 14 residues. Only CDR3 DNA remains: 42 bases, in frame from the first base. V loses 3 bases of germline sequence and J loses 6 bases, and the interval between the two ends is 15 bases. The CDR3 regions of human TCRbeta chains were analyzed by immunosequencing. The authors processed their data as follows. Repertoire TCRs were matched against a reference library of SARS-CoV-2-specific TCRs generated with the MIRA antigen-specificity platform. Breadth was defined as the fraction of unique TCRs that were SARS-CoV-2-associated. Depth was defined as the fraction of total T cells that were SARS-CoV-2-associated. Using the MIRA data, every spike-specific TCR was mapped to the spike region that the TCR reacted to and assigned to either a CD4 or a CD8 class. Log10-transformed breadth and depth values were compared by one-way ANOVA with Sidak's multiple comparisons tests. Not all clones reach the TCRdb copy of this immuneACCESS table, which keeps in-frame sequences only. Checked studies attribute under half of the gap to unresolved V genes and leave the rest unexplained. Clone size and the V and J calls come from that table; the DNA yielded D and trimming. This sample is represented by more than 85,000 clones; about 85% of them were singletons. Around 1.7% of the sample comes from the top ten.

On this clone: What this receptor recognizes is not known. No per-base quality is available; no much larger clone lies one base away.

Study-wide findings and limitations: Participants were mostly white British, with more females than males. The authors suggested clonal diversity may have been underestimated. After two AZD1222 doses, both the breadth and the depth of spike-specific TCRs were significantly higher than at day 0 and than in MenACWY recipients. Nearly half of unique spike-specific TCRs reportedly recognized epitopes outside regions mutated in the B.1.351 and B.1.1.7 variants. Conclusions about previously exposed vaccinees are limited because only 6 or 7 AZD1222 recipients were SARS-CoV-2 seropositive at baseline. No day 14 peak-response samples were available, so repertoires were characterized only after the peak T cell response. In the small 56-69-year group, the increase in depth fell short of significance, most likely because of low power. CD4 TCRs associated with the vaccine covered the entire spike protein, and the dominant responses were in regions 160-218 and 743-854.

The clonotype was recovered from an adult in good health. Sequencing used peripheral blood, obtained on day 0 of AZD1222 vaccination. This chain joins TRBV5-1 to TRBJ1-2, with TRBD1 perhaps the D gene, on 5 matching bases. The CDR3 is CASSWETVGDGYTF. Here is the DNA: TGCGCCAGCAGCTGGGAGACAGTGGGCGATGGCTACACCTTC.